The rows below give T cell receptor beta chains drawn from one sample of a study of T cell repertoires in cytomegalovirus infection. TCRdb fed the reads into MiXCR, producing one record per CDR3 protein. The sample contains fewer than 250,000 distinct CDR3 sequences, 12% of which appear only once. Sequencing was performed on PBMCs. The receptors shown here come from a human donor in good health (CMV status not recorded). Some clones in this sample may be carry-over from other donors' samples. Both conserved end residues are part of each CDR3. The order of the fields is clone size, D gene, J gene, V gene, CDR3 protein, CDR3 DNA. D genes are given only for firm matches. Rows may omit the clone size; those that give it use once, few, many or a size class.

many TRBD1 TRBJ2-1 TRBV25-1 CASGGRGQGNEQFF TGTGCCAGCGGAGGGCGGGGACAGGGAAATGAGCAGTTCTTC
many . TRBJ2-7 TRBV7-2 CASSSVRGATYEQYF TGTGCCAGCAGCTCCGTCCGGGGGGCCACCTACGAGCAGTACTTC
. TRBD1 TRBJ2-3 TRBV20-1 CGLGQGREDTQYF TGTGGGTTAGGACAGGGACGTGAGGATACGCAGTATTTT
few . TRBJ2-1 TRBV6-2/TRBV6-3 CASSYSRGLGEQFF TGTGCCAGCAGTTACTCGAGGGGCCTAGGAGAGCAGTTCTTC
. . TRBJ2-4 TRBV29-1 CSARTGNIQYF TGCAGCGCCCGAACGGGAAACATTCAGTACTTC
. TRBD1 TRBJ2-1 TRBV12-3/TRBV12-4 CASSLGQGDEQFF TGTGCCAGCAGTTTAGGACAGGGCGATGAGCAGTTCTTC
medium-sized TRBD1 TRBJ1-5 TRBV7-2 CASSFDRAQPQHF TGTGCCAGCAGCTTTGACAGGGCTCAGCCCCAGCATTTT
many TRBD2 TRBJ2-1 TRBV5-1 CASSLAASGSNEQFF TGCGCCAGCAGCCTGGCGGCTAGCGGGAGTAATGAGCAGTTCTTC
many TRBD2 TRBJ2-1 TRBV12-3/TRBV12-4 CASSFSGGLGEQFF TGTGCCAGCAGTTTCAGCGGGGGCCTTGGTGAGCAGTTCTTC
many . TRBJ1-5 TRBV15 CATSRDLGDSNQPQHF TGTGCCACCAGCAGAGATTTGGGGGACTCGAATCAGCCCCAGCATTTT
many TRBD2 TRBJ2-5 TRBV7-2 CASSFGGETQYF TGTGCCAGCAGCTTCGGGGGGGAGACCCAGTACTTC
many TRBD1 TRBJ1-5 TRBV7-2 CASSLWTGGADQPQHF TGTGCCAGCAGCTTATGGACAGGGGGCGCAGATCAGCCCCAGCATTTT
many . TRBJ1-1 TRBV7-2 CASSYALYTEAFF TGTGCCAGCAGCTACGCCTTATACACTGAAGCTTTCTTT
many . TRBJ1-3 TRBV7-9 CASTVGAELGNTIYF TGTGCCAGCACCGTGGGGGCCGAACTCGGAAACACCATATATTTT
many TRBD2 TRBJ2-6 TRBV7-2 CASSLGLAGVRGANVLTF TGTGCCAGCAGCTTGGGACTAGCGGGAGTGCGAGGGGCCAACGTCCTGACTTTC
many . TRBJ2-1 TRBV7-2 CASSLDQNYNEQFF TGTGCCAGCAGCCTGGACCAAAATTACAATGAGCAGTTCTTC
few TRBD1 TRBJ2-5 TRBV20-1 CSARDAWDRGSLETQYF TGCAGTGCTAGAGACGCATGGGACAGGGGATCTCTGGAGACCCAGTACTTC
many . TRBJ2-5 TRBV7-2 CASSPGLLKETQYF TGTGCCAGCAGCCCGGGACTCCTCAAAGAGACCCAGTACTTC
few TRBD1 TRBJ1-2 TRBV12-3/TRBV12-4 CASSLGDRGGGYTF TGTGCCAGCAGTTTAGGGGACAGGGGTGGCGGCTACACCTTC
many . TRBJ2-7 TRBV7-2 CASSSDPIYEQYF TGTGCCAGCAGCTCGGACCCGATTTACGAGCAGTACTTC
. . TRBJ1-1 TRBV7-6 CASSPPPDIGLGGAFF TGTGCCAGCAGCCCCCCGCCGGACATCGGACTGGGTGGTGCTTTCTTT
many TRBD1 TRBJ1-4 TRBV7-9 CASSSGTGTEKLFF TGTGCCAGCAGCTCCGGGACAGGGACTGAAAAACTGTTTTTT
. TRBD1 TRBJ1-5 TRBV15 CATSREPGGGNQPQHF TGTGCCACCAGCAGAGAACCAGGGGGCGGCAATCAGCCCCAGCATTTT
few . TRBJ2-1 TRBV6-1 CASRRVGGEYNEQFF TGTGCCAGCCGACGAGTCGGGGGAGAGTACAATGAGCAGTTCTTC
. TRBD2 TRBJ2-1 TRBV3-1 CASSPTSGRAGEQFF TGTGCCAGCAGTCCGACTAGCGGGAGGGCAGGTGAGCAGTTCTTC
. . TRBJ1-3 TRBV12-3/TRBV12-4 CASSPGFSGNTIYF TGTGCCAGCAGCCCCGGTTTCTCTGGAAACACCATATATTTT
many . TRBJ2-7 TRBV19 CASSIGGDPYEQYF TGTGCCAGTAGTATTGGAGGGGACCCGTACGAGCAGTACTTC
few . TRBJ1-4 TRBV11-2 CASTPRGGEEKLFF TGTGCCAGCACCCCCCGAGGGGGAGAAGAAAAACTGTTTTTT
many . TRBJ1-2 TRBV7-2 CASSFRTAGYTF TGTGCCAGCAGCTTTCGGACAGCCGGCTACACCTTC
many . TRBJ1-3 TRBV7-2 CASSLDVPGADGNTIYF TGTGCCAGCAGCTTAGATGTGCCGGGTGCGGATGGAAACACCATATATTTT
few . TRBJ1-2 TRBV7-2 CASSLRTDFNYGYTF TGTGCCAGCAGCTTAAGGACAGACTTTAACTATGGCTACACCTTC
. TRBD2 TRBJ2-1 TRBV5-6 CASSPAGLAAAGEQFF TGTGCCAGCAGCCCGGCGGGACTAGCGGCGGCCGGGGAGCAGTTCTTC
many . TRBJ1-1 TRBV5-1 CASSPSGPNTEAFF TGCGCCAGCAGCCCATCGGGACCGAACACTGAAGCTTTCTTT
. TRBD2 TRBJ2-3 TRBV5-4 CASSQSRTSGTDTQYF TGTGCCAGCAGCCAGAGCCGGACTAGCGGCACAGATACGCAGTATTTT
. . TRBJ1-1 TRBV30 CAWSVLGSNTEAFF TGTGCCTGGAGTGTACTGGGGTCGAACACTGAAGCTTTCTTT
. . TRBJ1-3 TRBV28 CASSPHGPGSGNTIYF TGTGCCAGCAGTCCTCACGGACCTGGCTCTGGAAACACCATATATTTT
many . TRBJ2-5 TRBV7-2 CASSLAEGAGLKETQYF TGTGCCAGCAGCTTAGCGGAGGGGGCGGGCCTAAAAGAGACCCAGTACTTC
many . TRBJ2-7 TRBV7-2 CASSRDFTYEQYF TGTGCCAGCAGCCGGGACTTCACCTACGAGCAGTACTTC
many . TRBJ1-5 TRBV7-2 CASSLSGDNQPQHF TGTGCCAGCAGCTTATCAGGGGACAATCAGCCCCAGCATTTT
. TRBD1 TRBJ1-6 TRBV20-1 CSARDRTGENSPLHF TGCAGTGCTAGAGATCGGACAGGGGAAAATTCACCCCTCCACTTT
. . TRBJ1-1 TRBV30 CASQVERDTEAFF TGTGCCTCACAGGTTGAGAGGGACACTGAAGCTTTCTTT
. . TRBJ2-3 TRBV9 CASSLDRSRTDTQYF TGTGCCAGCAGCCTCGACAGGTCCCGCACAGATACGCAGTATTTT
many TRBD1 TRBJ1-4 TRBV4-2 CASSQDWDRGTTNEKLFF TGTGCCAGCAGCCAAGATTGGGACAGGGGGACAACTAATGAAAAACTGTTTTTT
. TRBD2 TRBJ2-7 TRBV20-1 CSASSGRGYEQYF TGCAGTGCTAGTAGCGGGAGAGGCTACGAGCAGTACTTC
many TRBD2 TRBJ2-1 TRBV7-2 CASSQTSGSGNEQFF TGTGCCAGCAGCCAGACTAGCGGGAGCGGCAATGAGCAGTTCTTC
many . TRBJ1-3 TRBV7-2 CASSPSGSGNTIYF TGTGCCAGCAGCCCGAGTGGGTCCGGAAACACCATATATTTT
many TRBD1 TRBJ2-4 TRBV20-1 CSAVGQGWTKNIQYF TGCAGTGCAGTGGGACAGGGGTGGACCAAAAACATTCAGTACTTC
few . TRBJ2-7 TRBV20-1 CSAIYRYEQYF TGCAGTGCTATATACCGGTACGAGCAGTACTTC
. TRBD1 TRBJ1-2 TRBV6-2/TRBV6-3 CASSPRDSENYGYTF TGTGCCAGCAGCCCAAGGGACAGTGAAAACTATGGCTACACCTTC